Described below is a single T cell receptor (beta chain) sequence and its context. Its antigen is still unknown. Base-call qualities are not available, and no considerably larger clone is one nucleotide away. This sample is part of a study of control samples from healthy donors and cancer patients (dated by TCRdb to about 2020). Library generation was performed with the immunoSEQ multiplex PCR assay. TCRdb carries this immuneACCESS record with in-frame sequences only. Its versions omit some clonotypes, under half of them owing to an unresolved V gene in the studies checked, with the rest unexplained. For this sample there are some 220,000 clones; around 94% appear just once. The top ten hold over 1.2% of the sample. Sequences WNHNN (CDR1) and SYGVQD (CDR2) are obtained from the germline V gene (reference sequence). The V end loses 9 bases and the J end loses 2 bases, and a stretch of 8 bases separates them. Reading from cysteine to phenylalanine, the CDR3 counts 11 amino acids. The entry retains the CDR3 DNA only, 33 bases that are in frame from base 1.

The V and J genes are TRBV10-1 and TRBJ2-7, with the D segment identity uncertain. The sequencing input was blood. The clonotype comes from a man in his forties or fifties in good health. The CDR3 protein is CARRVAYEQYF. DNA sequence: TGCGCCAGACGCGTTGCCTACGAGCAGTACTTC.